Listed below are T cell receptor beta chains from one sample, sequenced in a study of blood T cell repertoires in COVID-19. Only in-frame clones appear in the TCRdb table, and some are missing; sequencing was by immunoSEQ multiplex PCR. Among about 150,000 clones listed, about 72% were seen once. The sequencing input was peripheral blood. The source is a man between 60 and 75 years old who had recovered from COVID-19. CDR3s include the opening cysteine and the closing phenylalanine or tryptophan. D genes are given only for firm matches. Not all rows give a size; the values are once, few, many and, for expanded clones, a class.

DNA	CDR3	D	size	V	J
TGTGCCAGTAGTGTACCCCCCCAGGGACTGCGGGGTCCAGATACGCAGTATTTT	CASSVPPQGLRGPDTQYF	-	-	TRBV19	TRBJ2-3
TGCGCCAGCAGCTTGGCCCTACTAGCGGGGGGGAAATTGAATGAGCAGTTCTTC	CASSLALLAGGKLNEQFF	TRBD2	-	TRBV5-1	TRBJ2-1
TGTGCCAGCAGCCCAGCCGCTAGCGGGGGCCGTCAGTACTTC	CASSPAASGGRQYF	TRBD2	-	TRBV7-2	TRBJ2-4
TGTGCCACCCGACAGGATAGGGCGGGCAATCAGCCCCAGCATTTT	CATRQDRAGNQPQHF	-	-	TRBV15	TRBJ1-5
TGCGCCAGCAGCCAAGCGGTCATTAGAGGTTCACCCCTCCACTTT	CASSQAVIRGSPLHF	-	-	TRBV4-3	TRBJ1-6
TGTGCCAGCAGCTCCTCGGCGGGGGCCCAGTACTTC	CASSSSAGAQYF	TRBD2	-	TRBV7-9	TRBJ2-5
TGCAGCGTGGCCGACAGGGAGAGCACAGATACGCAGTATTTT	CSVADRESTDTQYF	TRBD1	-	TRBV29-1	TRBJ2-3
TGTGCCAGCAGCTTGACGTGGCGGGACCCGGGGGGCTACACCTTC	CASSLTWRDPGGYTF	-	-	TRBV5-4	TRBJ1-2
TGTGCCAGCAGTTTCCCCCGACGGGACATGGGTTTT	CASSFPRRDMGF	-	-	TRBV27	TRBJ1-4
TGCGCCAGCAGCTTGGCGCCGAGCGGGAGAAGTGAGCAGTTCTTC	CASSLAPSGRSEQFF	TRBD2	few	TRBV5-1	TRBJ2-1
TGTGCCAGTAGTATAGACCGACGGGACTTGCTCTCTCATGGCTACACCTTC	CASSIDRRDLLSHGYTF	-	-	TRBV19	TRBJ1-2
TGTGCCAGCAGGGAACTAGCCGCGAACACCGGGGAGCTGTTTTTT	CASRELAANTGELFF	-	once	TRBV2	TRBJ2-2
TGTGCCAGCAGCGCTCCTACTAGCGGGAAAAACATTCAGTACTTC	CASSAPTSGKNIQYF	TRBD2	-	TRBV11-2	TRBJ2-4
TGTGCCAGTAGCCGGACAGGGGACAATCAGCCCCAGCATTTT	CASSRTGDNQPQHF	TRBD1	-	TRBV19	TRBJ1-5
TGTGCCAGCAGTTCCCCGGGACAGGGCCTATATGGCTACACCTTC	CASSSPGQGLYGYTF	TRBD1	-	TRBV6-5	TRBJ1-2
TGTGCCAGTAGTATAGAGGCCAGCTCCTACAATGAGCAGTTCTTC	CASSIEASSYNEQFF	-	-	TRBV19	TRBJ2-1
TGCGCCAGCAGCGCACAGGGGGCTCACACTGAAGCTTTCTTT	CASSAQGAHTEAFF	TRBD1	-	TRBV5-1	TRBJ1-1
TGTGCCTCCCCCATGGGAGGGAGGTCTCTTACCGGGGAGCTGTTTTTT	CASPMGGRSLTGELFF	TRBD2	-	TRBV30	TRBJ2-2
TGTGCCAGCAGCTCGGGACTAGCGGAGTTCCTTTACAATGAGCAGTTCTTC	CASSSGLAEFLYNEQFF	TRBD2	-	TRBV7-2	TRBJ2-1
TGTGCCAGCAGCGTCGGCGGGAGGACCTCCAATGAGCAGTTCTTC	CASSVGGRTSNEQFF	TRBD2	many	TRBV9	TRBJ2-1
TGTGCCAGCAGCTTAGGGGGGATCGTTTCGGGAGAAAACACCATATATTTT	CASSLGGIVSGENTIYF	-	-	TRBV11-2	TRBJ1-3
TGTGCCAGCAGCCCTAGCGGGATCCCCGGTGAGCAGTTCTTC	CASSPSGIPGEQFF	TRBD2	-	TRBV3-1/TRBV3-2	TRBJ2-1
TGTGCCAGCAGTGAAGGGACAGGGGGCCAACAGCCCCAGCATTTT	CASSEGTGGQQPQHF	TRBD1	-	TRBV2	TRBJ1-5
TGCGCCAGCAGCCAAGATGCCAGGGGCTGGGATGAGCAGTTCTTC	CASSQDARGWDEQFF	-	once	TRBV4-3	TRBJ2-1
TGTGCCAGCAGCCTTGGCGGTCCTAACAATGAGCAGTTCTTC	CASSLGGPNNEQFF	-	-	TRBV5-4	TRBJ2-1
TGTGCCAGCAGCCAAGGACTAGCGGGGGTATACGAGCAGTACTTC	CASSQGLAGVYEQYF	TRBD2	-	TRBV3-1/TRBV3-2	TRBJ2-7
TGTGCCATCAGTGAGTCGGTTAGTGTTTTGAACACTGAAGCTTTCTTT	CAISESVSVLNTEAFF	-	-	TRBV10-3	TRBJ1-1
TGTGCCAGCAGCAAGGGACTAGCGGGGGGGGAGAGGGAGACCCAGTACTTC	CASSKGLAGGERETQYF	TRBD2	-	TRBV7-2	TRBJ2-5
TGTGCCAGTAGTATTAGTAGCTCCTACAATGAGCAGTTCTTC	CASSISSSYNEQFF	-	-	TRBV19	TRBJ2-1
TGTGCCAGCATCCCAACCGGGACTAGCGGGGGGGCCAGGTACGAGCAGTACTTC	CASIPTGTSGGARYEQYF	TRBD2	few	TRBV28	TRBJ2-7
TGTGCCAGCAGCTTAGGGCTAGACACCGGGGAGCTGTTTTTT	CASSLGLDTGELFF	-	-	TRBV7-9	TRBJ2-2
TGTGCCAGTAGTAAGACAGGAGATGGCAATCAGCCCCAGCATTTT	CASSKTGDGNQPQHF	-	-	TRBV19	TRBJ1-5
TGTGCCAGCAGTTTGTTCCGAGACAATGAGCAGTTCTTC	CASSLFRDNEQFF	-	-	TRBV6-2/TRBV6-3	TRBJ2-1
TGTGCCAGCGAAGGGACAGAGAGGGAGACCCAGTACTTC	CASEGTERETQYF	TRBD1	-	TRBV7-8	TRBJ2-5
TGTGCCAGCAGCCGAGACGGGACAGAAGCTTTCTTT	CASSRDGTEAFF	-	-	TRBV9	TRBJ1-1
TGTGCCTGGAGTTGGGGGCCTCAGCCCCAGCATTTT	CAWSWGPQPQHF	-	few	TRBV30	TRBJ1-5
TGTGCCAGCAGCTTAGCGGGGCGCGACTTC	CASSLAGRDF	-	-	TRBV7-9	TRBJ2-5
TGTGCCTGGAGTGCCGGGACCACAGGGAGCGAGCAGTACTTC	CAWSAGTTGSEQYF	-	-	TRBV30	TRBJ2-7
TGTGCCAGCAGCTTAGGGAGCTATGGCTACACCTTC	CASSLGSYGYTF	-	-	TRBV7-9	TRBJ1-2